This is a list of T cell receptor beta chains from one sample in a study of T cell changes during pregnancy in multiple sclerosis. Data came from immunoSEQ multiplex PCR; TCRdb stores just in-frame clones and leaves some out. The sample has approximately 36,000 clones; around 89% are singletons. Here the sequenced sample was CD8+ T cells from peripheral blood mononuclear cells, taken in the third trimester of pregnancy. These receptor sequences come from a female donor with multiple sclerosis, enrolled in a pregnancy study. Each CDR3 is given with its conserved first and last residue. A D gene is named only where the DNA matches it firmly. Not all rows give a size; the values are once, few, many and, for expanded clones, a class.

D gene | clone size | J gene | V gene | CDR3 protein | CDR3 DNA
NA | NA | TRBJ1-3 | TRBV19 | CASSIVPGNTIYF | TGTGCCAGTAGTATAGTTCCGGGAAACACCATATATTTT
NA | NA | TRBJ1-2 | TRBV5-6 | CASSLVSGDGYTF | TGTGCCAGCAGCTTGGTATCAGGGGATGGCTACACCTTC
TRBD2 | once | TRBJ2-1 | TRBV18 | CASSPPAGGWDEQFF | TGTGCCAGCTCACCCCCAGCGGGGGGCTGGGATGAGCAGTTCTTC
NA | NA | TRBJ2-7 | TRBV11-2 | CASSFVDSLGQYF | TGTGCCAGCAGCTTTGTAGATTCCCTAGGGCAGTACTTC
NA | NA | TRBJ2-2 | TRBV4-3 | CASSQTEVWGLNTGELFF | TGCGCCAGCAGCCAGACAGAGGTTTGGGGCCTTAACACCGGGGAGCTGTTTTTT
NA | NA | TRBJ2-4 | TRBV6-1 | CASSRRGGDSNIQYF | TGTGCCAGCAGTCGCCGGGGGGGGGACAGCAATATTCAGTACTTC
NA | NA | TRBJ2-2 | TRBV10-2 | CASRNTGELFF | TGCGCCAGCCGGAACACCGGGGAGCTGTTTTTT
TRBD1 | NA | TRBJ2-7 | TRBV29-1 | CSVEMGTGSTYEQYF | TGCAGCGTTGAAATGGGGACAGGGTCCACCTACGAGCAGTACTTC
TRBD1 | NA | TRBJ2-1 | TRBV9 | CASSDSPDRIKYNEQFF | TGTGCCAGCAGCGACAGTCCGGACAGGATCAAATACAATGAGCAGTTCTTC
TRBD1 | NA | TRBJ1-1 | TRBV5-6 | CASSPLGAGGYTEAFF | TGTGCCAGCAGCCCCCTCGGGGCAGGGGGGTACACTGAAGCTTTCTTT
NA | NA | TRBJ2-2 | TRBV7-9 | CASSGVVGVGIGELFF | TGTGCCAGCAGCGGCGTAGTCGGGGTCGGAATCGGGGAGCTGTTTTTT
TRBD1 | NA | TRBJ2-7 | TRBV9 | CASPTSGRGSDEQYF | TGTGCCAGCCCTACGTCGGGCAGGGGGTCGGACGAGCAGTACTTC
TRBD1 | NA | TRBJ1-1 | TRBV27 | CASSLGTGVNTEAFF | TGTGCCAGCAGTTTGGGGACAGGGGTGAACACTGAAGCTTTCTTT
NA | NA | TRBJ2-7 | TRBV6-1 | CASSEPTRVGAWYEQYF | TGTGCCAGCAGTGAGCCCACGAGGGTAGGTGCCTGGTACGAGCAGTACTTC
NA | NA | TRBJ2-7 | TRBV28 | CASKKGYPLPYEQYF | TGTGCCAGCAAGAAGGGGTACCCCCTCCCGTACGAGCAGTACTTC
NA | NA | TRBJ1-2 | TRBV5-6 | CASSLNTIYGYTF | TGTGCCAGCAGCTTGAACACAATCTATGGCTACACCTTC
NA | NA | TRBJ1-5 | TRBV4-3 | CASSQVIRQPQHF | TGCGCCAGCAGCCAAGTAATCCGGCAGCCCCAGCATTTT
NA | NA | TRBJ1-5 | TRBV6-5 | CASLPGGVLGPQHF | TGTGCCAGCTTGCCTGGGGGGGTGCTCGGGCCCCAGCATTTT
TRBD2 | NA | TRBJ2-1 | TRBV6-1 | CASSVTSGDYNEQFF | TGTGCCAGCAGTGTGACTAGCGGGGACTACAATGAGCAGTTCTTC
NA | NA | TRBJ1-4 | TRBV5-6 | CASSPGDQEELFF | TGTGCCAGCAGCCCAGGGGATCAGGAGGAACTGTTTTTT
TRBD1 | NA | TRBJ2-7 | TRBV4-1 | CASSSIRQGAGEQYF | TGCGCCAGCAGCTCAATAAGACAGGGGGCTGGTGAGCAGTACTTC
TRBD2 | NA | TRBJ2-7 | TRBV9 | CASSTRLAGNYEQYF | TGTGCCAGCAGCACCCGACTAGCGGGGAACTACGAGCAGTACTTC
NA | NA | TRBJ2-7 | TRBV27 | CASSSLPPLEQYF | TGTGCCAGCAGTTCCCTCCCCCCTCTTGAGCAGTACTTC
NA | NA | TRBJ1-1 | TRBV27 | CASSLIGGPGTEAFF | TGTGCCAGCAGTTTAATTGGAGGGCCAGGAACTGAAGCTTTCTTT
TRBD2 | once | TRBJ2-3 | TRBV7-8 | CASSPGTSGGSTDTQYF | TGTGCCAGCAGCCCCGGGACTAGCGGGGGATCCACAGATACGCAGTATTTT
NA | NA | TRBJ1-1 | TRBV13 | CASSLVTWGVNTEAFF | TGTGCCAGCAGCTTAGTTACTTGGGGAGTAAACACTGAAGCTTTCTTT
TRBD1 | NA | TRBJ1-3 | TRBV4-1 | CASSPGQGTAGNTIYF | TGCGCCAGCAGCCCCGGACAGGGAACCGCTGGAAACACCATATATTTT
TRBD2 | NA | TRBJ2-5 | TRBV28 | CASSPPGLAGGRETQYF | TGTGCCAGCAGTCCCCCAGGACTAGCGGGGGGGCGAGAGACCCAGTACTTC
TRBD1 | few | TRBJ1-1 | TRBV7-9 | CASSPTTGLNTEAFF | TGTGCCAGCAGCCCCACGACAGGGTTGAACACTGAAGCTTTCTTT
NA | NA | TRBJ2-7 | TRBV27 | CASSPAGTFSWYEQYF | TGTGCCAGCAGCCCAGCCGGGACTTTTTCGTGGTACGAGCAGTACTTC
TRBD1 | NA | TRBJ2-5 | TRBV5-4 | CASSLGTGEETQYF | TGTGCCAGCAGCTTAGGGACAGGGGAAGAGACCCAGTACTTC
TRBD2 | NA | TRBJ2-7 | TRBV5-4 | CASSVMGGSYEQYF | TGTGCCAGCAGCGTGATGGGAGGGAGCTACGAGCAGTACTTC
NA | NA | TRBJ2-7 | TRBV5-6 | CASSLDRGYEQYF | TGTGCCAGCAGCTTGGATAGGGGGTACGAGCAGTACTTC
TRBD1 | NA | TRBJ1-2 | TRBV30 | CAWTTGQGNGYTF | TGTGCCTGGACTACGGGACAGGGTAATGGCTACACCTTC
TRBD1 | NA | TRBJ2-5 | TRBV5-4 | CASSFDRAETQYF | TGTGCCAGCAGCTTTGACAGGGCGGAGACCCAGTACTTC
NA | NA | TRBJ2-5 | TRBV2 | CASRGDNPETQYF | TGTGCCAGCAGGGGAGACAACCCGGAGACCCAGTACTTC
TRBD2 | NA | TRBJ2-2 | TRBV11-2 | CASSLTGSGGHRAGELFF | TGTGCCAGCAGCCTAACGGGGTCGGGGGGGCATCGGGCCGGGGAGCTGTTTTTT
TRBD1 | NA | TRBJ1-1 | TRBV6-6 | CASSYIEGATEAFF | TGTGCCAGCAGTTATATTGAGGGGGCGACTGAAGCTTTCTTT
NA | NA | TRBJ1-1 | TRBV9 | CASSVGMNTEAFF | TGTGCCAGCAGCGTCGGGATGAACACTGAAGCTTTCTTT
NA | NA | TRBJ1-5 | TRBV21-1 | CASSKKYSNQPQHF | TGTGCCAGCAGCAAAAAATATAGCAATCAGCCCCAGCATTTT
NA | once | TRBJ1-1 | TRBV2 | CASIEGEPEAFF | TGTGCCAGCATCGAGGGGGAGCCTGAAGCTTTCTTT
TRBD1 | NA | TRBJ2-1 | TRBV5-4 | CASSFLGQGYNEQFF | TGTGCCAGCAGCTTTCTGGGACAGGGGTACAATGAGCAGTTCTTC
NA | NA | TRBJ1-1 | TRBV7-9 | CASSRTTDRNTEAFF | TGTGCCAGCAGCCGGACCACGGACAGGAACACTGAAGCTTTCTTT
NA | NA | TRBJ1-1 | TRBV2 | CASRWQGNTEAFF | TGTGCCAGCAGATGGCAGGGGAACACTGAAGCTTTCTTT
NA | NA | TRBJ2-1 | TRBV9 | CASSPFGGHYNEQFF | TGTGCCAGCAGCCCTTTCGGGGGGCACTACAATGAGCAGTTCTTC
NA | NA | TRBJ2-2 | TRBV4-3 | CASSQDSFPGELFF | TGCGCCAGCAGCCAAGATTCATTCCCCGGGGAGCTGTTTTTT
NA | NA | TRBJ1-1 | TRBV10-3 | CAISEGGPLAFF | TGTGCCATCAGTGAAGGGGGTCCCCTAGCTTTCTTT
NA | NA | TRBJ1-1 | TRBV10-3 | CAISEGNMNTEAFF | TGTGCCATCAGTGAGGGCAACATGAACACTGAAGCTTTCTTT
NA | NA | TRBJ2-7 | TRBV7-9 | CASSPQGSEQYF | TGTGCCAGCAGCCCTCAGGGGTCCGAGCAGTACTTC
NA | NA | TRBJ1-1 | TRBV9 | CASSVDWGSWPNTEAFF | TGTGCCAGCAGCGTAGACTGGGGCTCTTGGCCGAACACTGAAGCTTTCTTT
NA | NA | TRBJ2-7 | TRBV15 | CATSIDSTYEQYF | TGTGCCACCAGCATCGACAGCACCTACGAGCAGTACTTC
NA | NA | TRBJ2-7 | TRBV18 | CASRHPQGVAYEQYF | TGTGCCAGCCGCCACCCACAGGGAGTTGCCTACGAGCAGTACTTC
TRBD2 | NA | TRBJ2-7 | TRBV19 | CASSLTSGESYEQYF | TGTGCCAGTAGTCTTACTAGCGGGGAGTCCTACGAGCAGTACTTC
NA | NA | TRBJ1-1 | TRBV4-1 | CASSQVEGNTEAFF | TGCGCCAGCAGCCAAGTTGAGGGTAACACTGAAGCTTTCTTT